These T cell receptor beta chains were read from a single sample in a study of blood T cells in healthy people across ages. TCRdb re-analysed the 5' RACE reads in MiXCR, keeping a single row per CDR3 protein. The sample shows 1.5 million to 2 million distinct CDR3 sequences, over 25% of them seen only once. The sequenced sample consisted of blood. Source of these receptors: a woman in her 30s in good health. Both conserved end residues are part of each CDR3. The D gene is left open where the match is weak. The size field is filled for only some rows; it gives once, few, many or a size class.

>few|-|TRBJ1-6|TRBV6-1
CASTVGGRPPLHF
TGTGCCAGCACAGTGGGTGGGAGGCCACCCCTCCACTTT
>-|TRBD1|TRBJ1-4|TRBV28
CASGQGLNEKLFF
TGTGCCAGCGGACAGGGGCTTAATGAAAAACTGTTTTTT
>-|-|TRBJ1-2|TRBV7-2
CASSFDWRRAYGYTF
TGTGCCAGCAGTTTCGACTGGCGTCGGGCTTATGGCTACACCTTC
>-|TRBD1|TRBJ1-1|TRBV3-1
CASSQSTGGANTEAFF
TGTGCCAGCAGCCAGTCCACAGGGGGCGCAAACACTGAAGCTTTCTTT
>-|-|TRBJ2-1|TRBV5-1
CASSLLRTGDEQFF
TGCGCCAGCAGCTTGTTACGGACTGGCGATGAGCAGTTCTTC
>-|-|TRBJ1-4|TRBV12-3/TRBV12-4
CASSLVGRVEKLFF
TGTGCCAGCAGTTTAGTGGGCAGGGTAGAAAAACTGTTTTTT
>-|-|TRBJ1-6|TRBV2
CASIGISQSSPLHF
TGTGCCAGTATAGGGATATCCCAATCTTCACCCCTCCACTTT
>-|-|TRBJ2-3|TRBV5-1
CASSFNSLDTQYF
TGCGCCAGCAGCTTCAATAGTCTAGATACGCAGTATTTT
>few|-|TRBJ2-7|TRBV18
CASSPTASGEQYF
TGTGCCAGCTCACCGACCGCGTCAGGCGAGCAGTACTTC
>few|-|TRBJ2-3|TRBV2
CASSEFRRGTDTQYF
TGTGCCAGCAGTGAGTTTAGGAGGGGCACAGATACGCAGTATTTT
>-|TRBD2|TRBJ2-5|TRBV15
CATSILAGEGETQYF
TGTGCCACCAGCATCTTAGCGGGAGAGGGAGAGACCCAGTACTTC
>-|TRBD2|TRBJ2-5|TRBV18
CASSPPDGRRETQYF
TGTGCCAGCTCACCACCCGACGGGAGGCGAGAGACCCAGTACTTC
>-|-|TRBJ2-1|TRBV18
CASSLGDGREQFF
TGTGCCAGCTCATTGGGGGACGGCCGGGAGCAGTTCTTC
>-|TRBD1|TRBJ1-1|TRBV29-1
CSAKTGTGAEAFF
TGCAGCGCCAAGACAGGGACGGGTGCGGAAGCTTTCTTT
>-|-|TRBJ2-3|TRBV5-1
CASSLSTPSRDTQYF
TGCGCCAGCAGCTTATCGACGCCCAGCAGAGATACGCAGTATTTT
>-|-|TRBJ1-5|TRBV2
CASSKQWSNQPQHF
TGTGCCAGCAGTAAACAATGGAGTAATCAGCCCCAGCATTTT
>-|TRBD1|TRBJ2-5|TRBV7-9
CASSLRETGAQQYF
TGTGCCAGCAGCTTACGAGAGACAGGGGCGCAGCAGTACTTC
>-|TRBD2|TRBJ2-1|TRBV20-1
CSAGKGDLGKAGVYNEQFF
TGCAGTGCTGGCAAGGGCGATCTAGGGAAAGCGGGAGTCTACAATGAGCAGTTCTTC
>-|TRBD1|TRBJ2-5|TRBV28
CASRDRDAGSSQYF
TGTGCCAGCAGGGACAGGGACGCAGGGTCAAGCCAGTACTTC
>-|-|TRBJ1-1|TRBV20-1
CSATVQGTEAFF
TGCAGTGCGACGGTCCAGGGCACTGAAGCTTTCTTT
>few|TRBD1|TRBJ1-1|TRBV6-5
CASSFRPGQGSTEAFF
TGTGCCAGCAGTTTCCGTCCGGGACAGGGGAGCACTGAAGCTTTCTTT
>-|TRBD1|TRBJ1-1|TRBV2
CASSEDRGSAEAFF
TGTGCCAGCAGCGAGGACAGGGGAAGCGCTGAAGCTTTCTTT
>few|-|TRBJ2-3|TRBV28
CASSNWDTQYF
TGTGCCAGCAGTAACTGGGATACGCAGTATTTT
>many|-|TRBJ1-2|TRBV20-1
CSAPQDLYGYTF
TGCAGTGCTCCACAGGATCTCTATGGCTACACCTTC
>-|-|TRBJ1-2|TRBV6-1
CASSEGGTFGYTF
TGTGCCAGCAGTGAAGGAGGGACGTTCGGCTACACCTTC
>-|-|TRBJ1-5|TRBV5-1
CASSWVGGTQPQHF
TGCGCCAGCAGCTGGGTGGGTGGAACTCAGCCCCAGCATTTT
>few|-|TRBJ1-1|TRBV5-1
CASSLGPDTNTEAFF
TGCGCCAGCAGCTTGGGTCCAGACACGAACACTGAAGCTTTCTTT
>few|-|TRBJ1-6|TRBV3-1
CASSQPGGPLHF
TGTGCCAGCAGCCAACCGGGGGGACCCCTCCACTTT
>-|-|TRBJ2-3|TRBV29-1
CSVYVKTRTDTQYF
TGCAGCGTTTACGTGAAAACCCGCACAGATACGCAGTATTTT
>many|TRBD1|TRBJ2-7|TRBV7-6
CASSRGQGRSYEQYF
TGTGCCAGCAGCCGGGGACAGGGGAGATCCTACGAGCAGTACTTC
>-|TRBD2|TRBJ2-3|TRBV20-1
CSVLPSGGAGDTQYF
TGCAGTGTACTACCCAGCGGGGGGGCGGGAGATACGCAGTATTTT
>once|TRBD2|TRBJ2-7|TRBV6-1
CASSEEASGSYEQYF
TGTGCCAGCAGTGAAGAGGCTAGCGGATCCTACGAGCAGTACTTC
>-|-|TRBJ2-3|TRBV2
CAGKPGPRTDTQYF
TGTGCCGGCAAACCGGGACCCCGCACAGATACGCAGTATTTT
>few|-|TRBJ2-5|TRBV4-3
CASSQDLGLWGRETQYF
TGCGCCAGCAGCCAAGATCTGGGGTTATGGGGTAGGGAGACCCAGTACTTC
>-|-|TRBJ1-5|TRBV23-1
CASSQSVLGQPQHF
TGCGCCAGCAGTCAATCGGTCTTGGGGCAGCCCCAGCATTTT
>-|TRBD1|TRBJ2-7|TRBV5-1
CASSCGQGAYEQYF
TGCGCCAGCAGCTGCGGACAGGGGGCCTACGAGCAGTACTTC
>few|-|TRBJ2-4|TRBV20-1
CSAQLRGLAKNIQYF
TGCAGTGCGCAACTTCGGGGGTTAGCCAAAAACATTCAGTACTTC
>-|TRBD1|TRBJ2-1|TRBV13
CASSPQGDRGYEQFF
TGTGCCAGCAGCCCCCAAGGGGACAGGGGCTATGAGCAGTTCTTC
>many|-|TRBJ1-4|TRBV6-2/TRBV6-3
CASTPQATNEKLFF
TGTGCCAGCACCCCGCAAGCAACTAATGAAAAACTGTTTTTT
>-|TRBD2|TRBJ2-7|TRBV27
CASSLRGGLLYEQYF
TGTGCCAGCAGCCTCCGGGGGGGGCTACTATACGAGCAGTACTTC
>few|TRBD1|TRBJ1-5|TRBV4-1
CASSQVPGTGPPYSNQPQHF
TGCGCCAGCAGCCAAGTACCCGGGACAGGACCCCCTTATAGCAATCAGCCCCAGCATTTT
>-|TRBD1|TRBJ2-7|TRBV5-5
CAGSKRGQSYEQYF
TGTGCCGGCAGCAAACGGGGACAGTCCTACGAGCAGTACTTC
>many|TRBD1|TRBJ2-1|TRBV5-5
CASILVGQDQQFF
TGTGCCAGCATCTTGGTAGGACAGGACCAACAGTTCTTC
>-|-|TRBJ1-4|TRBV19
CASRPTGTVNEKLFF
TGTGCCAGCCGCCCCACAGGGACTGTGAATGAAAAACTGTTTTTT
>-|-|TRBJ2-3|TRBV7-3
CASSLNGGADTQYF
TGTGCCAGCAGCTTAAACGGGGGCGCAGATACGCAGTATTTT
>-|-|TRBJ1-3|TRBV6-5
CASSYSIGQVTIYF
TGTGCCAGCAGTTACTCGATTGGGCAGGTTACCATATATTTT
>-|-|TRBJ2-4|TRBV6-1
CATNREGYAELFSCERYF
TGTGCCACCAACCGAGAGGGATACGCCGAACTTTTCTCCTGCGAGCGGTACTTC
>few|-|TRBJ1-6|TRBV10-3
CAISGYNSPLHF
TGTGCCATCAGTGGGTATAATTCACCCCTCCACTTT
>-|TRBD1|TRBJ1-2|TRBV6-6
CASSYPQGDNYGYTF
TGTGCCAGCAGTTACCCCCAGGGGGATAACTATGGCTACACCTTC
>-|-|TRBJ2-7|TRBV6-2/TRBV6-3
CAPLREANEQYF
TGTGCCCCCCTCCGCGAGGCCAACGAGCAGTACTTC
>many|-|TRBJ2-1|TRBV14
CASSQEYSIEYEQFF
TGTGCCAGCAGCCAAGAGTACTCAATTGAATATGAGCAGTTCTTC
>-|TRBD1|TRBJ2-1|TRBV5-1
CASSPGTGARYNEQFF
TGCGCCAGCAGCCCAGGTACAGGGGCCCGATACAATGAGCAGTTCTTC
>-|TRBD2|TRBJ2-2|TRBV2
CASRIREGTGELFF
TGTGCCAGCCGCATTCGGGAGGGGACCGGGGAGCTGTTTTTT
>few|TRBD2|TRBJ2-3|TRBV4-2
CASTTLSGGSTDTQYF
TGTGCCAGCACCACGCTAAGCGGGGGGAGCACAGATACGCAGTATTTT
>few|-|TRBJ2-1|TRBV29-1
CSVATETWGEQFF
TGCAGCGTTGCCACAGAGACATGGGGTGAGCAGTTCTTC